Listed below are T cell receptor beta chains from one sample, sequenced in a study of CD8+CD57+ T cells in acquired aplastic anemia. TCRdb ran MiXCR on the reads and lists one entry per CDR3 protein. The data show about 290,000 distinct CDR3 sequences, about three fifths seen once. Input material: sorted CD4+, CD8+, or CD8+CD57+ T cells (not recorded which) from PBMCs. Receptors originate from a human donor with aplastic anemia. Both conserved end residues are part of each CDR3. A D gene is named only where the DNA matches it firmly. Some rows mark clone size as missing; the rest say once, few, many or name a class of expanded clone.

v_call	d_call	j_call	clone_size	cdr3_aa	cdr3_nt
TRBV7-9	TRBD2	TRBJ2-7	NA	CASSQSGREGYEQHF	TGTGCCAGCAGCCAAAGTGGCAGGGAGGGCTACGAGCAGCACTTC
TRBV5-1	NA	TRBJ1-2	many	CASSPGQTPNYGYTF	TGCGCCAGCAGCCCGGGCCAAACGCCTAACTATGGCTACACCTTC
TRBV7-9	TRBD1	TRBJ1-2	NA	CASGPGQGDGYGYTF	TGTGCCAGCGGGCCCGGACAGGGGGATGGCTATGGCTACACCTTC
TRBV6-2/TRBV6-3	TRBD2	TRBJ2-7	NA	CASSSGLTAAYEQYF	TGTGCCAGCAGCTCGGGACTAACAGCCGCCTACGAGCAGTACTTC
TRBV10-3	TRBD1	TRBJ2-7	NA	CAISEVGTGAYEQYF	TGTGCCATCAGTGAAGTTGGGACAGGGGCCTACGAGCAGTACTTC
TRBV29-1	NA	TRBJ1-6	NA	CSVGNDVNSPLHF	TGCAGCGTTGGTAACGACGTGAATTCACCCCTCCACTTT
TRBV19	NA	TRBJ1-1	once	CASSIRRNTEAFF	TGTGCCAGTAGTATAAGGCGGAACACTGAAGCTTTCTTT
TRBV7-3	NA	TRBJ1-4	NA	CASSSGPEKLFF	TGTGCCAGCAGCTCCGGGCCTGAAAAACTGTTTTTT
TRBV10-3	NA	TRBJ2-2	many	CAIRPQGNTGELFF	TGTGCCATCAGGCCACAGGGGAACACCGGGGAGCTGTTTTTT
TRBV2	NA	TRBJ1-1	once	CAGQERTTEAFF	TGTGCCGGCCAGGAGCGGACCACTGAAGCTTTCTTT
TRBV2	NA	TRBJ1-3	NA	CASTGDTIYF	TGTGCCAGCACGGGGGACACCATATATTTT
TRBV6-5	NA	TRBJ2-3	many	CASSYSMGVGDTQYF	TGTGCCAGCAGTTACTCGATGGGGGTGGGAGATACGCAGTATTTT
TRBV2	TRBD2	TRBJ2-7	few	CASSSRLAGATYEQYF	TGTGCCAGCAGTTCCCGACTAGCGGGGGCGACCTACGAGCAGTACTTC
TRBV2	NA	TRBJ2-5	NA	CASSEALLGPKTQYF	TGTGCCAGCAGTGAAGCGTTACTAGGCCCAAAGACCCAGTACTTC
TRBV7-9	NA	TRBJ1-1	NA	CASNAGDTEAFF	TGTGCCAGCAACGCAGGAGACACTGAAGCTTTCTTT
TRBV15	NA	TRBJ2-7	NA	CATRGRDSAYNEQYF	TGTGCCACCCGAGGCCGGGACTCAGCTTATAACGAGCAGTACTTC
TRBV6-5	TRBD1	TRBJ1-1	NA	CASRQGRTDTEAFF	TGTGCCAGCCGACAGGGGAGGACGGACACTGAAGCTTTCTTT
TRBV6-5	NA	TRBJ1-3	many	CASSPRAFGGNTIYF	TGTGCCAGCAGTCCACGGGCATTTGGTGGAAACACCATATATTTT
TRBV15	NA	TRBJ1-6	NA	CATSRRTVNSPLHF	TGTGCCACCAGCAGAAGGACGGTAAATTCACCCCTCCACTTT
TRBV12-3/TRBV12-4	NA	TRBJ2-1	many	CASSIFNEQFF	TGTGCCAGCAGTATCTTCAATGAGCAGTTCTTC
TRBV24-1	TRBD1	TRBJ2-7	NA	CATSDWQGDEQYF	TGTGCCACCAGTGATTGGCAGGGGGACGAGCAGTACTTC
TRBV3-1	NA	TRBJ2-7	many	CASSQGQVLSYEQYF	TGTGCCAGCAGCCAGGGTCAGGTGCTATCCTACGAGCAGTACTTC
TRBV7-9	TRBD1	TRBJ2-7	NA	CASSLAWTGATYEQYF	TGTGCCAGCAGCTTAGCTTGGACAGGGGCAACCTACGAGCAGTACTTC
TRBV6-6	NA	TRBJ2-2	NA	CASRDPNTGELFF	TGTGCCAGCCGGGACCCGAACACCGGGGAGCTGTTTTTT
TRBV19	TRBD1	TRBJ1-1	NA	CARQSPGGWGNTEAFF	TGTGCCAGGCAGTCACCAGGGGGCTGGGGGAACACTGAAGCTTTCTTT
TRBV4-1	TRBD2	TRBJ2-7	many	CASSQITSGSYEQYF	TGCGCCAGCAGCCAGATAACTAGCGGGAGTTACGAGCAGTACTTC
TRBV19	TRBD1	TRBJ1-1	NA	CASSEDRGVNTEAFF	TGTGCCAGTAGTGAAGACAGGGGGGTGAACACTGAAGCTTTCTTT
TRBV5-6	NA	TRBJ2-2	NA	CASSFDSAGEPFF	TGTGCCAGCAGCTTTGATAGCGCCGGGGAGCCGTTTTTT
TRBV3-1	NA	TRBJ2-2	many	CASSPVGGDTGELFF	TGTGCCAGCAGCCCCGTCGGGGGAGACACCGGGGAGCTGTTTTTT
TRBV7-3	NA	TRBJ2-3	NA	CASSVTGSTDTQYF	TGTGCCAGCAGCGTCACAGGGAGCACAGATACGCAGTATTTT
TRBV19	NA	TRBJ1-1	many	CASSIREYTEAFF	TGTGCCAGTAGTATCAGGGAATACACTGAAGCTTTCTTT
TRBV20-1	NA	TRBJ1-1	NA	CSASYYDTQGTEAFF	TGCAGTGCTAGCTATTACGACACGCAAGGCACTGAAGCTTTCTTT
TRBV7-9	NA	TRBJ2-1	many	CASSSQGNEQFF	TGTGCCAGCAGCTCACAGGGTAATGAGCAGTTCTTC
TRBV11-2	NA	TRBJ2-4	many	CASSLGLRGTRAKNIQYF	TGTGCCAGCAGCTTAGGCCTTCGAGGCACTCGGGCCAAAAACATTCAGTACTTC
TRBV19	NA	TRBJ1-1	NA	CASQDLPIMNTEAFF	TGTGCCAGCCAAGATCTCCCGATAATGAACACTGAAGCTTTCTTT
TRBV10-3	NA	TRBJ2-3	NA	CAISGGGTAADTQYF	TGTGCCATCAGCGGGGGGGGGACAGCCGCAGATACGCAGTATTTT
TRBV24-1	TRBD1	TRBJ1-1	once	CATSDRQGPATEAFF	TGTGCCACCAGTGACAGACAGGGTCCGGCCACTGAAGCTTTCTTT
TRBV5-1	NA	TRBJ1-1	NA	CASSWRAENTEAFF	TGCGCCAGCAGCTGGAGGGCCGAAAACACTGAAGCTTTCTTT
TRBV5-5	TRBD1	TRBJ2-7	few	CASSLEDRSSYEQYF	TGTGCCAGCAGCTTGGAGGACAGGAGCTCCTACGAGCAGTACTTC
TRBV7-9	NA	TRBJ2-7	few	CASRPPDGTYEQYF	TGTGCCAGCCGTCCCCCGGACGGGACCTACGAGCAGTACTTC
TRBV4-2	TRBD2	TRBJ2-7	many	CASSQDIGGTYEQYF	TGTGCCAGCAGCCAAGATATCGGGGGGACCTACGAGCAGTACTTC
TRBV5-4	NA	TRBJ2-1	NA	CASSSEGEGVEQFF	TGTGCCAGCAGCTCGGAAGGTGAGGGGGTTGAGCAGTTCTTC
TRBV5-1	NA	TRBJ1-2	many	CASSREGGGYTF	TGCGCCAGCAGTCGCGAGGGAGGTGGCTACACCTTC
TRBV15	TRBD2	TRBJ2-2	NA	CATRGSGVSGELFF	TGTGCCACCAGGGGTAGCGGGGTGAGCGGGGAGCTGTTTTTT
TRBV9	NA	TRBJ2-3	NA	CASSVAQGDSTDTQYF	TGTGCCAGCAGCGTAGCTCAAGGGGACTCCACAGATACGCAGTATTTT
TRBV2	TRBD1	TRBJ1-4	few	CASRTGDEKLFF	TGTGCCAGCAGGACAGGGGACGAAAAACTGTTTTTT
TRBV5-4	NA	TRBJ1-6	NA	CASSLDGQVNSPLNF	TGTGCCAGCAGCTTGGATGGGCAGGTGAATTCACCCCTCAACTTT
TRBV7-3	NA	TRBJ2-5	NA	CASSSLDGETQYF	TGTGCCAGCAGCTCATTAGACGGTGAGACCCAGTACTTC
TRBV2	NA	TRBJ2-5	many	CASIRDSQETQYF	TGTGCCAGCATACGGGATTCCCAAGAGACCCAGTACTTC
TRBV10-3	NA	TRBJ2-1	NA	CAISDKPTGNNEQFF	TGTGCCATCAGTGATAAGCCCACGGGTAACAATGAGCAGTTCTTC
TRBV10-3	NA	TRBJ2-7	NA	CAISSPDSYEQYF	TGTGCCATCTCCTCTCCTGATTCCTACGAGCAGTACTTC
TRBV7-3	NA	TRBJ1-1	many	CASSLTYETEAFF	TGTGCCAGCAGCTTAACCTACGAAACTGAAGCTTTCTTT
TRBV4-2	NA	TRBJ2-1	many	CASSQVAGNDNEQFF	TGTGCCAGCAGCCAAGTGGCGGGAAACGACAATGAGCAGTTCTTC
TRBV24-1	NA	TRBJ2-2	few	CATSDTTGELFF	TGTGCCACCAGTGACACCACCGGGGAGCTGTTTTTT
TRBV10-3	NA	TRBJ1-1	NA	CAITQTPNTEAFF	TGTGCCATCACCCAGACACCTAACACTGAAGCTTTCTTT
TRBV20-1	NA	TRBJ2-5	NA	CSARGGRGSIQVTQYF	TGCAGTGCTAGAGGAGGACGGGGATCGATCCAAGTGACCCAGTACTTC